One sample yielded the 29 T cell receptor beta chains listed below, sequenced in a study of blood T cell repertoires in COVID-19. Assay used: immunoSEQ multiplex PCR; TCRdb lists only in-frame clones, some missing. The sample contains approximately 250,000 clones, about 80% of which appear only once. The sequencing input was PBMCs or T cells enriched from blood (not recorded which). The receptors here all came from a man between 35 and 55 years old who had recovered from COVID-19.

This clone showed up just once. The chain is built from TRBV10-3 and TRBJ2-1, with 8 bases aligning to TRBD1. V trimming: 10 bases; J trimming: 7 bases; junction bases outside the gene matches: 12. Germline CDR1 reads ENHRY; CDR2 reads SYGVKD. The CDR3 contains 14 residues. The CDR3 reads CASSPQGAGNEQFF. The CDR3 nucleotides are TGTGCCAGCTCGCCCCAGGGGGCTGGTAATGAGCAGTTCTTC.

This clone was seen only once. V is TRBV5-1 and J is TRBJ1-1; D might be TRBD1 (5 bases). The germline V and J ends were trimmed by 0 bases and 0 bases, with 12 bases remaining between them. Germline lookup yields CDR1 SGHRS and CDR2 YFSETQ. The CDR3 runs to 16 residues. The CDR3 nucleotides are TGCGCCAGCAGCTTGGGGGGACTGCTCATGAACACTGAAGCTTTCTTT. Protein: CASSLGGLLMNTEAFF.

This sequence joins TRBV7-8 and TRBJ2-7, with TRBD2 matching 8 bases. The germline gives CDR1 SGHVS, CDR2 FQNEAQ. The V and J ends lost 5 bases and 2 bases, in that order; junction bases with no gene match: 8. CDR3 length: 15 residues. The CDR3 is CASSVTGLDPYEQYF. As DNA, the CDR3 is TGTGCCAGCAGCGTTACGGGACTAGATCCCTACGAGCAGTACTTC. The full variable domain, its missing parts supplied by reference TRBV7-8 and TRBJ2-7, is GAGVSQSPRYKVAKRGQDVALRCDPISGHVSLFWYQQALGQGPEFLTYFQNEAQLDKSGLPSDRFFAERPEGSVSTLKIQRTQQEDSAVYLCASSVTGLDPYEQYFGPGTRLTVT.

Comment on this clone: The limits of the CDR3 on the DNA are not certain, so only TCRdb's listed CDR3 is given. The rearrangement uses TRBV4-3 and TRBJ2-3; the table assigns TRBD2, which was not confirmed against the DNA. The CDR3 is 15 amino acids in total, end residues counted. The V gene's germline CDR1 is LGHNA and CDR2 YSLEER. The CDR3 region is CASSQVVGAGTRLYF.

This chain links TRBV28 with TRBJ2-1, with TRBD2 matching over 7 bases. J was trimmed by 3 bases and V by 2 bases; bases with no gene match: 7. Germline assignment: CDR1 MDHEN and CDR2 SYDVKM. This CDR3 is 16 amino acids long. CDR3 region: CASSLIGWTSYNEQFF. The CDR3 bases are TGTGCCAGCAGTTTAATAGGTTGGACTAGCTACAATGAGCAGTTCTTC.

The rearrangement links TRBV28 to TRBJ1-2; D is unresolved. The ends were cut back, 6 bases at V and 2 bases at J, with 10 bases in the middle. The CDR3 is made up of 13 amino acids. In germline, CDR1 is MDHEN, CDR2 SYDVKM. The DNA of the CDR3 is TGTGCCAGCAGCCTACCTGAGAACTATGGCTACACCTTC. Encoded protein: CASSLPENYGYTF.

The chain employs TRBV18 and TRBJ1-1, with D possibly matching TRBD1 (6 bases). Germline loops: CDR1 KGHSH, CDR2 LQKENI. This CDR3 has 12 amino acids. V lost 6 bases and J 11 bases, leaving 16 bases between the germline ends. CDR3 residues: CASSPTRGEAFF. The CDR3 nucleotides are TGTGCCAGCTCGCCTACCAGGGGTGAGGCTTTCTTT.

The CDR3 loop is CSVAHGQGDQPQHF. For the CDR3, the DNA is TGCAGCGTGGCGCACGGACAGGGGGATCAGCCCCAGCATTTT. The J gene is TRBJ1-5, the V gene TRBV29-1; 10 bases agree with TRBD1. The CDR3 extends over 14 amino acids. V dropped 6 bases and J dropped 5; count of bases not matched to a gene: 7. The germline CDR1 and CDR2 sequences are SQVTM and ANQGSEA.

In DNA, the CDR3 is TGTGCCACCAGCAGAGGGACAGGAGGGGCTAAAAACATTCAGTACTTC. It specifies CATSRGTGGAKNIQYF. The chain recombines TRBV15 with TRBJ2-4, with a weak D call TRBD1 (7 bases). Per the germline V gene, CDR1 is LNHNV and CDR2 is YYDKDF (reference sequence). This CDR3 contains 16 residues. Trimming removed 1 base at V and 4 bases at J, with 14 bases between.

This clone was observed a few times. The gene calls are TRBV28 and TRBJ2-2; possible D gene TRBD1, 5 bases. Germline CDR1 and CDR2: MDHEN and SYDVKM. The CDR3 is 12 residues long. Trimming stripped 4 bases from V and 9 bases from J, with 9 bases between. CDR3 protein: CASSSGIRELFF. In DNA form, the CDR3 reads TGTGCCAGCAGTTCAGGGATCAGGGAGCTGTTTTTT.

The rearrangement links TRBV5-1 to TRBJ1-6; TRBD1 might be the D (5 bases). Per the germline V gene, CDR1 is SGHRS and CDR2 is YFSETQ. Trimming left V 0 bases short and J 8 bases short, with 15 bases between. This CDR3 has 16 residues. This CDR3 is CASSLARGEIDSPLHF. The CDR3 DNA follows: TGCGCCAGCAGCTTGGCTAGGGGCGAGATTGATTCACCCCTCCACTTT.

The CDR3 region has the DNA TGCGCCAGCAGTAGGAGGGAGGTTGGCTATGGCTACACCTTC. Amino acids: CASSRREVGYGYTF. The gene calls are TRBV5-1 and TRBJ1-2; D is unresolved. CDR3 length: 14 residues. Germline-derived CDR1 and CDR2 are SGHRS and YFSETQ. The ends were cut back, 5 bases at V and 4 bases at J, with 15 bases in the middle. Based on the CDR3 plus reference TRBV5-1 and TRBJ1-2, the full variable domain is KAGVTQTPRYLIKTRGQQVTLSCSPISGHRSVSWYQQTPGQGLQFLFEYFSETQRNKGNFPGRFSGRQFSNSRSEMNVSTLELGDSALYLCASSRREVGYGYTFGSGTRLTVV.

The J gene is TRBJ1-6, the V gene TRBV11-2, with TRBD1 as a possible D gene (6 bases). The CDR3 length is 16 residues. Germline V lookup: CDR1 SGHAT, CDR2 FQNNGV. The V and J ends lost 3 bases and 5 bases respectively, with 14 bases between them. The CDR3 protein is CASSLSGAYHNSPLHF. The CDR3 DNA reads TGTGCCAGCAGCTTGTCAGGGGCATACCATAATTCACCCCTCCACTTT.

This rearrangement joins TRBV27 to TRBJ2-3; D may be TRBD2 (5 bases). Trimming took off 2 bases at V and 2 bases at J, with 11 bases between the two ends. Germline V lookup: CDR1 MNHEY, CDR2 SMNVEV (reference sequence). The CDR3 runs 15 residues. CDR3 protein: CASSLRAAFTDTQYF. The DNA for the CDR3 is TGTGCCAGCAGTTTACGAGCGGCCTTCACAGATACGCAGTATTTT.

V is TRBV28 and J is TRBJ2-3; perhaps TRBD2 as D (6 bases). V lost 5 bases, J lost 2 bases, and 17 bases lay in between. The CDR3 is made up of 16 amino acids. CDR1 MDHEN and CDR2 SYDVKM come from the germline V gene. The CDR3 sequence is CASSDPGLQLTDTQYF. The DNA of the CDR3 is TGTGCCAGCAGTGACCCGGGACTCCAACTCACAGATACGCAGTATTTT.

This chain uses TRBV6-1 with TRBJ2-3, with D unresolved. The V end was cut by 1 base, the J end by 1 base, with 6 bases between. The CDR3 spans 14 residues. CDR1 MNHNS and CDR2 SASEGT come from the germline V gene. CDR3 DNA: TGTGCCAGCAGTGAAGTTCCGGGCACAGATACGCAGTATTTT. Its protein is CASSEVPGTDTQYF.

The chain combines TRBV20-1 with TRBJ2-7; a weak D match, TRBD2 (5 bases). V gave up 3 bases and J gave up 7 bases, with 25 bases separating them. Per the germline V gene, CDR1 is DFQATT and CDR2 is SNEGSKA (reference sequence). This CDR3 is built from 16 residues. The CDR3 sequence is CSASQLVGAADREQYF. CDR3 sequence (DNA): TGCAGTGCTAGTCAATTGGTAGGAGCGGCCGATCGGGAGCAGTACTTC.

CDR3: CASRTAAIGETQYF. The CDR3 DNA sequence: TGTGCCAGCCGGACAGCAGCAATCGGGGAGACCCAGTACTTC. The chain has TRBV2 and TRBJ2-5, with D tentatively TRBD1 (6 bases). Germline CDR1 reads SNHLY; CDR2 reads FYNNEI. With 8 bases removed from V and 5 bases from J, the gap between germline ends came to 18 bases. The CDR3 has 14 amino acids.

This clone was seen more than once but under ten times. The genes are TRBV5-4 and TRBJ1-5; 7 bases are shared with TRBD1. V was clipped by 4 bases and J by 4 bases; unmatched bases: 5. The germline V gene has CDR1 SGHNT and CDR2 YYREEE (reference sequence). The CDR3 has 14 residues. The CDR3 sequence is CASSKDRENQPQHF. The CDR3 DNA reads TGTGCCAGCAGCAAAGACAGGGAAAATCAGCCCCAGCATTTT.

The chain combines TRBV11-2 with TRBJ2-2; 11 bases line up with TRBD2. The CDR3 length is 16 residues. Germline CDR1 reads SGHAT; CDR2 reads FQNNGV. With V trimmed by 3 bases and J by 3 bases, 3 bases remained unmatched. The CDR3 loop reads CASSFGLAGYTGELFF. CDR3 DNA sequence: TGTGCCAGCAGCTTTGGACTAGCGGGTTACACCGGGGAGCTGTTTTTT.

The sample holds one count of this clone. The chain links TRBV11-1 to TRBJ1-3, with 8 nucleotides matching TRBD1. The germline CDR1 and CDR2 sequences are SGHAT and FQDESV (reference sequence). CDR3 length: 14 residues. V trimming: 8 bases; J trimming: 4 bases; junction bases outside the gene matches: 7. The CDR3 DNA follows: TGTGCCAGCGGACGGACAGGGCAGGGAAACACCATATATTTT. Encoded protein: CASGRTGQGNTIYF. Full variable domain (remainder filled in from reference TRBV11-1 and TRBJ1-3): EAEVAQSPRYKITEKSQAVAFWCDPISGHATLYWYRQILGQGPELLVQFQDESVVDDSQLPKDRFSAERLKGVDSTLKIQPAELGDSAMYLCASGRTGQGNTIYFGEGSWLTVV.

This chain uses TRBV29-1 with TRBJ2-1, with D unclear. This CDR3 spans 13 amino acids. The germline V gene encodes CDR1 SQVTM and CDR2 ANQGSEA. Trimming cost V 2 bases and J 2 bases, with 7 bases left between them. The CDR3 DNA reads as TGCAGCGTTGAACCCCGAGCCTACAATGAGCAGTTCTTC. It yields the protein CSVEPRAYNEQFF.

The chain has TRBV19 and TRBJ1-1; maybe TRBD1 (5 bases). CDR1 is LNHDA, CDR2 SQIVND, per germline (reference sequence). V was shortened by 9 bases and J by 4 bases, with 18 bases between the two germline ends. The CDR3 covers 14 residues. Here the CDR3 reads CASAARGSGTEAFF. The CDR3 bases are TGTGCCAGCGCTGCTAGGGGTTCGGGCACTGAAGCTTTCTTT.

In its sample, this clone was seen a few times. The chain carries TRBV5-1 and TRBJ1-1, with 9 bases aligning to TRBD1. CDR3 length equals 14 residues. Germline CDR1 and CDR2: SGHRS and YFSETQ. V trimming: 6 bases; J trimming: 5 bases; junction bases outside the gene matches: 8. CDR3 protein: CASNVAGQGTEAFF. CDR3 coding DNA: TGCGCCAGCAATGTCGCGGGACAGGGAACTGAAGCTTTCTTT.

V gene TRBV3-1 (or the pseudogene TRBV3-2) combines with J gene TRBJ2-1; TRBD2 agrees at 10 bases. CDR3 size: 15 residues. Losses at the gene ends were 3 bases for V and 5 bases for J; bases not matched to a gene: 4. The germline gives CDR1 LGHDT, CDR2 YNNKEL (reference sequence). The CDR3 protein is CASSHWTSGNNEQFF. Written as DNA, the CDR3 is TGTGCCAGCAGCCATTGGACTAGCGGCAACAATGAGCAGTTCTTC.

The chain joins TRBV7-8 to TRBJ1-4; D may be TRBD1 (6 bases). V shed 4 bases and J shed 8 bases, with 20 bases lying between them. CDR1 is SGHVS, CDR2 FQNEAQ, per germline. This CDR3 contains 16 residues. CDR3 region: CASSSTWGQGGEKLFF. The DNA of the CDR3 is TGTGCCAGCAGCTCCACATGGGGGCAGGGCGGGGAAAAACTGTTTTTT.

Here the CDR3 reads CASSLGRPRYQETQYF. CDR3 DNA sequence: TGTGCCAGCAGCTTAGGTCGACCGAGGTACCAAGAGACCCAGTACTTC. This chain joins TRBV7-2 and TRBJ2-5; D remains ambiguous. The V and J ends lost 1 base and 0 bases respectively, with 12 bases between them. In germline, CDR1 is SGHTA, CDR2 FQGNSA. This CDR3 spans 16 amino acids.

This chain links TRBV19 with TRBJ2-3; D is uncertain. Germline CDR1 LNHDA, CDR2 SQIVND (reference sequence). The CDR3 length is 16 residues. Trimming took 4 bases from V and 2 from J, leaving 16 bases between them. The CDR3 reads CASSTLVYTFTDTQYF. DNA of the CDR3: TGTGCCAGTAGTACTCTCGTCTATACCTTCACAGATACGCAGTATTTT.

V gene TRBV18 combines with J gene TRBJ2-7; TRBD1 matches 8 bases. The CDR3 extends over 14 amino acids. Unmatched junction bases numbered 3, after V lost 0 bases and J lost 5 bases. In germline, CDR1 is KGHSH, CDR2 LQKENI. The CDR3 sequence is CASSPPDRGHEQYF. The DNA of the CDR3 is TGTGCCAGCTCACCACCCGACAGGGGCCACGAGCAGTACTTC.